This entry features one T cell receptor beta chain sequence. Other nucleotide sequences from this sample produce the same CDR3. Germline values: CDR1 SGHTA, CDR2 FQGNSA. CDR3 length: 17 residues. V lost 1 base and J 8 bases, leaving 23 bases between the germline ends. This sample is drawn from a study of cytomegalovirus exposure and HLA in healthy donors. The PCR used 60 Vbeta and 13 Jbeta primers. TCRdb keeps only in-frame clones here, not all; method: immunoSEQ multiplex PCR. The sample lists 90,000 to 150,000 clones, around 75% seen once, with about 2.8% in the top ten. This chain joins TRBV7-2 and TRBJ1-2, with D perhaps TRBD1 (5 bases). The receptor was derived from a middle-aged woman in good health and CMV-seropositive. The sequencing sample was made of PBMCs. The CDR3 loop is CASSLGRGQEAIGGYTF. The CDR3 DNA follows: TGTGCCAGCAGCTTAGGGAGGGGCCAAGAGGCTATAGGAGGCTACACCTTC.